Below are 17 T cell receptor beta chains sequenced from a single sample in a study of blood T cell repertoires in COVID-19. Method: immunoSEQ multiplex PCR; TCRdb's copy keeps in-frame clones and lacks some. Of about 200,000 clones listed, about 94% are singletons. Material for sequencing was peripheral blood. These receptors were collected from a man aged 60-69 years with COVID-19, enrolled during active disease.

This chain joins TRBV30 and TRBJ1-5; D not certain. Germline-derived CDR1 and CDR2 are GTSNPN and SVGIG (reference sequence). V was cut by 3 bases and J by 0 bases, with 9 bases left in between. The CDR3 sequence is 14 residues long. Here the CDR3 reads CAWRGRDSNQPQHF. In DNA, the CDR3 is TGTGCCTGGAGAGGTCGGGATAGCAATCAGCCCCAGCATTTT.

V usage is TRBV5-1 and J usage is TRBJ2-6, with TRBD1 matching 8 bases. Germline V CDR1 and CDR2: SGHRS, YFSETQ. V was pared by 2 bases and J by 3 bases, with 7 bases of the junction left unmatched. The CDR3 loop spans 17 amino acids. CDR3 nucleotides: TGCGCCAGCAGCTTAGGACAGGGTCTAGTTGGGGCCAACGTCCTGACTTTC. The encoded protein is CASSLGQGLVGANVLTF. Filled out from reference TRBV5-1 and TRBJ2-6, the complete variable domain reads KAGVTQTPRYLIKTRGQQVTLSCSPISGHRSVSWYQQTPGQGLQFLFEYFSETQRNKGNFPGRFSGRQFSNSRSEMNVSTLELGDSALYLCASSLGQGLVGANVLTFGAGSRLTVL.

The chain joins TRBV30 to TRBJ1-3; 8 positions match TRBD1. This CDR3 is 16 amino acids long. Trimming removed 1 base from V and 2 bases from J; junction bases left unmatched: 7. Per the germline V gene, CDR1 is GTSNPN and CDR2 is SVGIG (reference sequence). The CDR3 bases are TGTGCCTGGAGTGCCAGGGGGCTGCTCCCTGGAAACACCATATATTTT. It yields the protein CAWSARGLLPGNTIYF.

The chain couples TRBV21-1 to TRBJ2-3; the table gives TRBD2 as D, unverified against the DNA. TRBV21-1 is deemed a pseudogene. CDR3 size: 18 residues. CDR3: CASRPTRASGASTDTQYF. CDR3 DNA sequence: TGTGCCAGCAGACCCACAAGGGCCAGCGGGGCTAGCACAGATACGCAGTATTTT.

The chain employs TRBV5-5 and TRBJ1-2; TRBD1 matches at 9 bases. V trimming: 4 bases; J trimming: 4 bases; junction bases outside the gene matches: 11. This CDR3 spans 16 amino acids. Germline CDR1 reads SGHKS; CDR2 reads YYEKEE (reference sequence). The CDR3 region is CASSPRTGVNSYGYTF. The CDR3, as DNA: TGTGCCAGCAGCCCAAGGACAGGGGTGAACAGCTATGGCTACACCTTC.

This clone was detected a few times. J is TRBJ2-4 and V is TRBV29-1; D is possibly TRBD2 (7 bases). Trimming left V 1 base short and J 6 bases short, with 19 bases between. The CDR3 is 16 residues long. CDR1 is SQVTM and CDR2 is ANQGSEA in the germline V gene. This chain's CDR3 is CSVEGGWGGATNIQYF. CDR3 nucleotide sequence: TGCAGCGTTGAAGGCGGGTGGGGGGGCGCTACAAACATTCAGTACTTC.

This clone showed up just once. The V call is TRBV3-1 (or the pseudogene TRBV3-2), the J call TRBJ2-1, with a weak D call TRBD2 (5 bases). V was trimmed by 1 base and J by 0 bases, leaving 13 bases between them. The CDR3 runs to 17 residues. From germline, CDR1 is LGHDT and CDR2 YNNKEL (reference sequence). The CDR3 DNA reads TGTGCCAGCAGCCAAGTCCTGGGAGCGGCCTCCTACAATGAGCAGTTCTTC. It yields the protein CASSQVLGAASYNEQFF.

The chain couples TRBV7-2 to TRBJ1-6; perhaps TRBD1 as D (6 bases). The CDR3 is 15 amino acids. Germline values: CDR1 SGHTA, CDR2 FQGNSA. Trimming left V 1 base short and J 10 bases short, with 14 bases between. The DNA of the CDR3 is TGTGCCAGCAGCTTAGGGGGGCGCATATGGTCACCCCTCCACTTT. It specifies CASSLGGRIWSPLHF. The complete variable domain, with remaining parts taken from reference TRBV7-2 and TRBJ1-6, reads GAGVSQSPSNKVTEKGKDVELRCDPISGHTALYWYRQSLGQGLEFLIYFQGNSAPDKSGLPSDRFSAERTGGSVSTLTIQRTQQEDSAVYLCASSLGGRIWSPLHFGNGTRLTVT.

The chain links TRBV9 to TRBJ1-2, with 7 nucleotides matching TRBD1. Losses at the gene ends were 2 bases for V and 7 bases for J; bases not matched to a gene: 5. The V gene's germline CDR1 is SGDLS and CDR2 YYNGEE. The CDR3 extends over 13 amino acids. The DNA of the CDR3 is TGTGCCAGCAGCGTCCAGGGGGGCGGTGGCTACACCTTC. This gives the protein CASSVQGGGGYTF.

V is TRBV28 and J is TRBJ2-7, with a tentative D call TRBD1 (5 bases). Trimming removed 0 bases from V and 6 bases from J, with 15 bases in between. This CDR3 spans 15 amino acids. The germline gives CDR1 MDHEN, CDR2 SYDVKM. The CDR3 coding sequence is TGTGCCAGCAGTTTATGGGGGCAGAGACATGGCGAGCAGTACTTC. Its translation: CASSLWGQRHGEQYF.

The chain links TRBV29-1 to TRBJ2-3, with TRBD2 matching over 11 bases. The CDR3 consists of 17 residues. Losses at the gene ends were 4 bases for V and 0 bases for J; bases not matched to a gene: 9. Germline loops: CDR1 SQVTM, CDR2 ANQGSEA. The CDR3: CSVVPMTSGASTDTQYF. The CDR3 region has the DNA TGCAGCGTTGTTCCTATGACTAGCGGGGCTAGCACAGATACGCAGTATTTT.

The chain has TRBV11-2 and TRBJ1-5, with D tentatively TRBD1 (6 bases). CDR1 and CDR2 from the germline V gene are SGHAT and FQNNGV. CDR3 length equals 15 residues. The germline V and J ends were trimmed by 3 bases and 0 bases, with 9 bases remaining between them. As DNA, the CDR3 is TGTGCCAGCAGCTTGGGGACACTTAGCAATCAGCCCCAGCATTTT. Its protein is CASSLGTLSNQPQHF.

The chain links TRBV9 to TRBJ2-2; possibly TRBD1 for D (6 bases). CDR3 length: 15 amino acids. Germline V gene data show CDR1 as SGDLS and CDR2 as YYNGEE. The V end was cut by 0 bases, the J end by 5 bases, with 11 bases between. CDR3 in DNA: TGTGCCAGCAGCGTAGCTCACAGGGCAACCGGGGAGCTGTTTTTT. Protein: CASSVAHRATGELFF.

This chain joins TRBV9 and TRBJ1-2; the match to TRBD1 covers 7 bases. The CDR3 spans 14 residues. Germline V gene data show CDR1 as SGDLS and CDR2 as YYNGEE. The V and J ends lost 3 bases and 5 bases, in that order; junction bases with no gene match: 7. CDR3 region: CASSGYRGSYGYTF. Here the CDR3 DNA reads TGTGCCAGCAGCGGGTACAGGGGAAGTTATGGCTACACCTTC.

In DNA, the CDR3 is TGTGCCAGTCTTGCACAGGGGTCCCTTGGCAATCAGCCCCAGCATTTT. Translating it yields CASLAQGSLGNQPQHF. This chain joins TRBV19 and TRBJ1-5, with 7 positions matching TRBD1. CDR3 length equals 16 residues. After removal of 8 bases from V and 2 bases from J, the junction contained 12 bases not matched to a gene. The germline gives CDR1 LNHDA, CDR2 SQIVND (reference sequence).

The chain couples TRBV7-2 to TRBJ1-1; D is unresolved. Deletions cut 5 bases from V and 0 bases from J, with 16 bases between. Germline V gives CDR1 SGHTA, CDR2 FQGNSA. This CDR3 has 16 residues. The CDR3: CASSLWTGIMNTEAFF. DNA for the CDR3: TGTGCCAGCAGCCTTTGGACGGGGATCATGAACACTGAAGCTTTCTTT.

The chain has TRBV4-1 and TRBJ1-1; D is undetermined. V gave up 1 base and J gave up 1 base, with 16 bases separating them. This CDR3 region has 17 residues. The germline V gene has CDR1 MGHRA and CDR2 YSYEKL. In DNA form, the CDR3 reads TGCGCCAGCAGCCAAGTACTTGCCCCGACACAGAACACTGAAGCTTTCTTT. Translated: CASSQVLAPTQNTEAFF.